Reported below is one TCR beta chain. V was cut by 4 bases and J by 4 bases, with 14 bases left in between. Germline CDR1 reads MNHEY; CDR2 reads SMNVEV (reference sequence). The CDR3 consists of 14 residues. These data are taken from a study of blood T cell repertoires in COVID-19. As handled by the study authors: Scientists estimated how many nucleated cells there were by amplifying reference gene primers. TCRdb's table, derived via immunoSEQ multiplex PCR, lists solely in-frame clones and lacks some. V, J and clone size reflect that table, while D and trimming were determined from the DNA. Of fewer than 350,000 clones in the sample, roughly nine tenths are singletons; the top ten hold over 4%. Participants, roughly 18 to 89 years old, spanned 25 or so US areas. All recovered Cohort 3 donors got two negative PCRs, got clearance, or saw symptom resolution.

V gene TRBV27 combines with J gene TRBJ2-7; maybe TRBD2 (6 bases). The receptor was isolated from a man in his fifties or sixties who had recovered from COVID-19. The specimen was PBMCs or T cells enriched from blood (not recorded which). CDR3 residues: CASSWSRDTYEQYF. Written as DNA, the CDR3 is TGTGCCAGCAGTTGGTCGCGGGATACGTACGAGCAGTACTTC.